This T cell receptor (beta chain) was found in a study of blood T cell repertoires in COVID-19. Study as a whole: Italy, Spain and the United States were the sources of the convalescent and acute COVID-19 samples. Nucleic acid was either cDNA or gDNA, and it came from T cells, B-cell-depleted T cells, or PBMCs.

Losses at the gene ends were 7 bases for V and 0 bases for J; bases not matched to a gene: 5. Per germline, CDR1 SNHLY and CDR2 FYNNEI. The CDR3 contains 15 residues. Authors' methods: The authors estimated nucleated cell counts from reference gene primer amplification. Here immunoSEQ multiplex PCR was the method, and the copy in TCRdb shows in-frame clones only, minus some. Clonal size and the V and J genes are those of that table, whereas D and trimming came from the DNA. The table shows about 140,000 clones, with 70% to 90% occurring only once. Sequencing was performed on peripheral blood. The sequence derives from an older woman with acute or convalescent COVID-19. V and J are TRBV2 and TRBJ1-4; TRBD1 matches 7 bases. The CDR3 DNA reads TGTGCCAGCACCGGACAGGACGCAACTAATGAAAAACTGTTTTTT. Its protein product is CASTGQDATNEKLFF. Drawing the rest from reference TRBV2 and TRBJ1-4, the complete variable domain is EPEVTQTPSHQVTQMGQEVILRCVPISNHLYFYWYRQILGQKVEFLVSFYNNEISEKSEIFDDQFSVERPDGSNFTLKIRSTKLEDSAMYFCASTGQDATNEKLFFGSGTQLSVL.